The rows below give T cell receptor beta chains drawn from one sample of a study of beta chain features in type 1 diabetes. The assay was immunoSEQ multiplex PCR, and TCRdb's table has in-frame clones only and misses some. Of 250,000 to 300,000 clones in the sample, 20% to 25% were seen once. Sequenced material: naive CD4+ T cells from blood. These receptors came from a woman in her 30s with type 1 diabetes. Both conserved end residues are part of each CDR3. D genes are given only for firm matches. Expanded clones get a size class; other rows say once, few or many, or leave the size out.

TRBD1	few	TRBV28	TRBJ1-5	TGTGCCAGCAGTTTACCCAGGGGGCCGCCCCAGCATTTT	CASSLPRGPPQHF
TRBD1	NA	TRBV7-9	TRBJ1-1	TGTGCCAGCAGCTTAGCGGGGACAGTCCCTACGAACACTGAAGCTTTCTTT	CASSLAGTVPTNTEAFF
NA	few	TRBV29-1	TRBJ1-1	TGCAGCGTTGTGCTGGGGGCGAGAACTGAAGCTTTCTTT	CSVVLGARTEAFF
NA	NA	TRBV4-1	TRBJ1-4	TGCGCCAGCAGCCAAGCCCCTATTGCAACTAATGAAAAACTGTTTTTT	CASSQAPIATNEKLFF
TRBD1	NA	TRBV18	TRBJ1-5	TGTGCCAGCTCACCAAGTGAGACAGGGCTTTTTCAGCCCCAGCATTTT	CASSPSETGLFQPQHF
TRBD1	few	TRBV30	TRBJ1-5	TGTGCCTGGAGCCGGGACAGACTATCTGATAGCAATCAGCCCCAGCATTTT	CAWSRDRLSDSNQPQHF
NA	few	TRBV12-5	TRBJ1-1	TGTGCTAGTGGCTACGATAGGGGAACTGAAGCTTTCTTT	CASGYDRGTEAFF
TRBD2	once	TRBV9	TRBJ2-1	TGTGCCAGCAGCGGTCGGACTAGTACGATCAATGAGCAGTTCTTC	CASSGRTSTINEQFF
TRBD2	few	TRBV28	TRBJ2-1	TGTGCCAGCAGGCAGCGGGAGGGAAATGAGCAGTTCTTC	CASRQREGNEQFF
NA	few	TRBV29-1	TRBJ2-1	TGCAGCGCCGGCCAGGGGATGAGATTCTTC	CSAGQGMRFF
NA	few	TRBV7-2	TRBJ2-7	TGTGCCAGCAGCTTTCCCAACGAGCAGTACTTC	CASSFPNEQYF
NA	few	TRBV29-1	TRBJ2-1	TGCAGCGTCGCACTAGAAGGGCGGGCCAATGAGCAGTTCTTC	CSVALEGRANEQFF
NA	NA	TRBV29-1	TRBJ1-3	TGCAGCGTTGTACGGGACTCTGGAAACACCATATATTTT	CSVVRDSGNTIYF
NA	few	TRBV18	TRBJ2-5	TGTGCCAGCTCACCTACAGACCCCGCGGGAGAGACCCAGTACTTC	CASSPTDPAGETQYF
NA	few	TRBV6-1	TRBJ1-1	TGTGCCAGCAGTGAACAGACAGCACAAGGTGAAGCTTTCTTT	CASSEQTAQGEAFF
NA	NA	TRBV7-9	TRBJ2-3	TGTGCCAGCAGCGCCCAGACAGGTGCCTACTTCACAGATACGCAGTATTTT	CASSAQTGAYFTDTQYF